These 31 T cell receptor beta chains share one sample of origin, sequenced in a study of metastatic and nonmetastatic thyroid tumors. No treatment of any kind had been given to any patient before thyroid surgery. Through MiXCR, TCRdb re-clonotyped the PCR reads. The table lists fewer than 3,500 clones, 20% to 30% of them singletons. The sequenced sample was tumor tissue. The receptors derive from a female donor with papillary thyroid cancer or a benign thyroid nodule (not recorded which). Some clones in this sample may be carry-over from other donors' samples.

V and J are TRBV11-3 and TRBJ2-1, with D possibly matching TRBD2 (5 bases). The CDR3 consists of 12 residues. CDR1 SGHNT and CDR2 YENEEA come from the germline V gene. V was pared by 1 base and J by 8 bases, with 6 bases between. The CDR3 loop is CASSLGTYEQFF. CDR3 nucleotide sequence: TGTGCCAGCAGCTTAGGGACTTATGAGCAGTTCTTC.

V is TRBV6-4 and J is TRBJ2-3, with D possibly being TRBD2 (5 bases). The CDR3 is 16 residues long. V was trimmed by 3 bases and J by 2 bases, leaving 15 bases between them. CDR1 MRHNA and CDR2 SNTAGT come from the germline V gene. The chain's CDR3 is CASSEKAETYTDTQYF. The CDR3 region has the DNA TGTGCCAGCAGTGAGAAAGCGGAGACCTACACAGATACGCAGTATTTT.

This clone showed up just a few times. CDR3: CASSQGQGDTDTQYF. CDR3 DNA: TGTGCCAGCAGCCAAGGACAGGGCGACACAGATACGCAGTATTTT. V is TRBV3-1 and J is TRBJ2-3; 7 bases are a match to TRBD1. Looked up from germline, CDR1 is LGHDT and CDR2 is YNNKEL (reference sequence). Losses at the gene ends were 1 base for V and 2 bases for J; bases not matched to a gene: 3. This CDR3 region has 15 residues.

Details on this clone: The CDR3 does not end in the conserved phenylalanine or tryptophan, so this is likely a read error. Because the CDR3's place on the DNA is in doubt, the DNA is left out and the CDR3 is given as listed by TCRdb. The genes are TRBV4-1 and TRBJ2-5; the D call of TRBD1 is as the table states it, not checked on the DNA. The CDR3 extends over 15 residues, inclusive of both ends. Germline CDR1 reads MGHRA; CDR2 reads YSYEKL. The CDR3 loop reads CARQLAGGRGQEAWL.

By sample share, this clone is medium-sized. An end of the junction differs from the germline gene, which may be a read error. V usage is TRBV27 and J usage is TRBJ2-3; no clear D gene. CDR3 size: 15 residues. The germline gives CDR1 MNHEY, CDR2 SMNVEV (reference sequence). CDR3 sequence reads: CASSLQEYSTDAQYF. The DNA of the CDR3 is TGTGCCAGCAGTTTACAGGAATATAGCACAGATGCGCAGTATTTT.

The chain has TRBV7-9 and TRBJ1-2, with a tentative D call TRBD1 (6 bases). Trimming pared 0 bases from V and 6 bases from J, leaving 8 bases between. The CDR3 consists of 13 residues. Germline-derived CDR1 and CDR2 are SEHNR and FQNEAQ (reference sequence). The CDR3 DNA is TGTGCCAGCAGCTTAGCGAACAGGGATGGCTACACCTTC. It translates to CASSLANRDGYTF.

This clone was seen once. The chain carries TRBV7-2 and TRBJ1-2, with TRBD1 matching 7 bases. V shed 5 bases and J 4 bases; nucleotides not matched to a gene: 10. This CDR3 is 15 amino acids long. The germline gives CDR1 SGHTA, CDR2 FQGNSA. The DNA for the CDR3 is TGTGCCAGCAGCCCCCAAGACAGGGTAGGCTATGGCTACACCTTC. This gives the protein CASSPQDRVGYGYTF.

This clone showed up just a few times. The chain is built from TRBV6-1 and TRBJ1-6; D is perhaps TRBD1 (6 bases). V lost 3 bases, J lost 7 bases, and 13 bases lay in between. This CDR3 is 15 amino acids long. Germline V gene sequence: CDR1 MNHNS, CDR2 SASEGT. For the CDR3, the DNA is TGTGCCAGCAGTGAGTCCGAACAGGGCAATTCACCCCTCCACTTT. The encoded protein is CASSESEQGNSPLHF.

This clone was counted a few times. This chain connects TRBV28 to TRBJ1-2; perhaps TRBD1 as D (5 bases). Trimming cost V 7 bases and J 8 bases, with 20 bases left between them. The germline CDR1 and CDR2 sequences are MDHEN and SYDVKM. The CDR3 runs to 14 residues. The DNA for the CDR3 is TGTGCCAGCAAGAACTTCAGGGTATTGGGGGGCTACACCTTC. Protein: CASKNFRVLGGYTF.

V and J are TRBV27 and TRBJ1-6; D remains unclear. Trimming pared 4 bases from V and 7 bases from J, leaving 11 bases between. Per germline, CDR1 MNHEY and CDR2 SMNVEV (reference sequence). The CDR3 covers 14 residues. The CDR3 loop reads CASSSPEVNSPLHF. The CDR3 bases are TGTGCCAGCAGTTCTCCAGAAGTAAATTCACCCCTCCACTTT.

V gene TRBV19 combines with J gene TRBJ1-2, with D uncertain. V was shortened by 3 bases and J by 2 bases, with 7 bases between the two germline ends. Germline-derived CDR1 and CDR2 are LNHDA and SQIVND (reference sequence). CDR3 length equals 13 residues. In DNA, the CDR3 is TGTGCCAGTAGTATGATTGCAAACTATGGCTACACCTTC. Translating gives CASSMIANYGYTF.

The rearrangement joins TRBV20-1 to TRBJ2-2; 10 positions agree with TRBD2. Germline loops: CDR1 DFQATT, CDR2 SNEGSKA (reference sequence). V was clipped by 6 bases and J by 5 bases; unmatched bases: 6. There are 14 residues in the CDR3. The CDR3 region is CSAGSGGRTGELFF. CDR3 bases: TGCAGTGCCGGTAGCGGGGGGAGGACCGGGGAGCTGTTTTTT.

The CDR3 sequence: CASSFGTGRNTEAFF. CDR3 in DNA: TGTGCCAGCAGCTTTGGGACAGGGAGGAACACTGAAGCTTTCTTT. The chain is built from TRBV7-8 and TRBJ1-1; 9 bases fit TRBD1. Germline CDR1 SGHVS, CDR2 FQNEAQ. V lost 3 bases, J lost 1 base, and 3 bases stayed unmatched. The CDR3 runs to 15 residues.

The chain employs TRBV28 and TRBJ2-7, with a possible D match to TRBD2 (5 bases). The CDR3 has 14 amino acids. V was clipped by 2 bases and J by 0 bases, with 8 bases between them. CDR1 is MDHEN and CDR2 is SYDVKM in the germline V gene. The DNA of the CDR3 is TGTGCCAGCAGTTTACCTGGGAGCTCCTACGAGCAGTACTTC. It encodes CASSLPGSSYEQYF. The whole variable domain, filled in from reference TRBV28 and TRBJ2-7, reads DVKVTQSSRYLVKRTGEKVFLECVQDMDHENMFWYRQDPGLGLRLIYFSYDVKMKEKGDIPEGYSVSREKKERFSLILESASTNQTSMYLCASSLPGSSYEQYFGPGTRLTVT.

This clone was found many times. The chain joins TRBV3-1 to TRBJ2-2; 12 positions agree with TRBD1. V shed 2 bases and J 6 bases; nucleotides not matched to a gene: 4. Per the germline V gene, CDR1 is LGHDT and CDR2 is YNNKEL (reference sequence). The CDR3 loop spans 16 amino acids. CDR3 in DNA: TGTGCCAGCAGCCAATTAGGGACAGGGGGCCCCGGGGAGCTGTTTTTT. As protein: CASSQLGTGGPGELFF.

The V gene is TRBV28, the J gene TRBJ2-7, with a tentative D call TRBD1 (6 bases). Trimming shortened V by 6 bases and J by 4 bases, and 16 bases separated the two germline ends. Per germline, CDR1 MDHEN and CDR2 SYDVKM. This CDR3 contains 14 residues. The CDR3 protein is CASRPPGQLYEQYF. Here the CDR3 DNA reads TGTGCCAGCAGGCCACCGGGACAATTGTACGAGCAGTACTTC.

This clone was seen more than once but under ten times. The rearrangement joins TRBV6-1 to TRBJ1-1; possible D gene TRBD1, 6 bases. The CDR3 has 14 amino acids. V lost 4 bases and J 4 bases, leaving 13 bases between the germline ends. Germline values: CDR1 MNHNS, CDR2 SASEGT. The CDR3 is CASSGTGWVTEAFF. CDR3 nucleotides: TGTGCCAGCAGTGGAACAGGGTGGGTCACTGAAGCTTTCTTT.

The chain combines TRBV4-3 with TRBJ2-6; maybe TRBD1 (6 bases). The CDR3 has 17 amino acids. Trimming took off 4 bases at V and 0 bases at J, with 13 bases between the two ends. Germline lookup yields CDR1 LGHNA and CDR2 YSLEER. The chain's CDR3 is CASSLPDSPSGANVLTF. CDR3 in DNA: TGCGCCAGCAGCCTCCCGGACAGCCCCTCTGGGGCCAACGTCCTGACTTTC.

This clone is deemed medium-sized. The chain combines TRBV4-3 with TRBJ2-3; D gene ambiguous. V gave up 1 base and J gave up 2 bases, with 4 bases separating them. This CDR3 contains 13 residues. Looked up from germline, CDR1 is LGHNA and CDR2 is YSLEER. In nucleotides, the CDR3 is TGCGCCAGCAGCCAAGGGGCCACAGATACGCAGTATTTT. This sequence encodes CASSQGATDTQYF.

The chain carries TRBV30 and TRBJ2-7; 11 bases line up with TRBD2. The CDR3 covers 16 residues. With V trimmed by 2 bases and J by 0 bases, 6 bases remained unmatched. Germline V gene data show CDR1 as GTSNPN and CDR2 as SVGIG (reference sequence). The CDR3 DNA follows: TGTGCCTGGAGTCCGGTAGCGGGAGGGTTCTCCTACGAGCAGTACTTC. Its translation is CAWSPVAGGFSYEQYF. The full variable domain, with the rest looked up from reference TRBV30 and TRBJ2-7, is SQTIHQWPATLVQPVGSPLSLECTVEGTSNPNLYWYRQAAGRGLQLLFYSVGIGQISSEVPQNLSASRPQDRQFILSSKKLLLSDSGFYLCAWSPVAGGFSYEQYFGPGTRLTVT.

This clone was counted between two and nine times. The chain has TRBV6-1 and TRBJ1-2; D unclear. Per the germline V gene, CDR1 is MNHNS and CDR2 is SASEGT. The CDR3 runs to 15 residues. V dropped 1 base and J dropped 5 bases, with 14 bases sitting between them. The DNA of the CDR3 is TGTGCCAGCAGTGAAGAGGAGGGATCGGTATATGGCTACACCTTC. This codes for CASSEEEGSVYGYTF.

This clone was detected only a few times. The V and J genes are TRBV6-2 or TRBV6-3 and TRBJ2-1; 7 bases align to TRBD2. CDR3 length: 14 residues. Germline CDR1 and CDR2: MNHEY and SVGEGT. J gave up 6 bases and V 2 bases, and 4 bases lay outside the gene matches. CDR3 sequence reads: CASSYGGSGNEQFF. CDR3 in DNA: TGTGCCAGCAGTTACGGCGGGAGCGGCAATGAGCAGTTCTTC.

This clone ranks as medium-sized. The chain employs TRBV7-9 and TRBJ1-1, with D possibly matching TRBD1 (5 bases). This CDR3 is 13 amino acids long. With 1 base removed from V and 7 bases from J, the gap between germline ends came to 10 bases. Germline values: CDR1 SEHNR, CDR2 FQNEAQ (reference sequence). CDR3 sequence reads: CASSLEAGSEAFF. CDR3 DNA sequence: TGTGCCAGCAGCTTAGAGGCAGGGAGTGAAGCTTTCTTT.

The gene calls are TRBV9 and TRBJ2-7, with D unresolved. The CDR3 has 13 residues. Deletions cut 0 bases from V and 5 bases from J, with 9 bases between. Looked up from germline, CDR1 is SGDLS and CDR2 is YYNGEE. The CDR3 here is CASSVEESDEQYF. CDR3 coding DNA: TGTGCCAGCAGCGTAGAAGAGTCGGACGAGCAGTACTTC. Complete variable domain (other parts from reference TRBV9 and TRBJ2-7): DSGVTQTPKHLITATGQRVTLRCSPRSGDLSVYWYQQSLDQGLQFLIQYYNGEERAKGNILERFSAQQFPDLHSELNLSSLELGDSALYFCASSVEESDEQYFGPGTRLTVT.

This clone is labeled as medium-sized. The chain employs TRBV5-1 and TRBJ2-5; D is uncertain. The CDR3 runs 14 residues. V lost 4 bases, J lost 6 bases, and 16 bases lay in between. CDR1 SGHRS and CDR2 YFSETQ come from the germline V gene. DNA of the CDR3: TGCGCCAGCAGCGCAGTACCCGGCGGAAAGACCCAGTACTTC. This translates into CASSAVPGGKTQYF.

This clone is classed as medium-sized. The chain is built from TRBV3-1 and TRBJ2-1; D call uncertain. The CDR3 totals 14 residues. Germline V gene sequence: CDR1 LGHDT, CDR2 YNNKEL (reference sequence). V gave up 3 bases and J gave up 6 bases, with 12 bases separating them. CDR3 DNA: TGTGCCAGCAGCCAGGCTGCGGCTGGCAATGAGCAGTTCTTC. As protein: CASSQAAAGNEQFF.

The rearrangement uses TRBV19 and TRBJ2-5, with TRBD2 matching over 7 bases. The CDR3 consists of 15 residues. V shed 4 bases, J shed 4 bases, and the junction held 9 bases outside the gene matches. The germline V gene has CDR1 LNHDA and CDR2 SQIVND (reference sequence). Here the CDR3 DNA reads TGTGCCAGTAGTAGGTCTAGCGGTTGGGGAGAGACCCAGTACTTC. Encoded protein: CASSRSSGWGETQYF.

This chain joins TRBV28 and TRBJ1-1; tentative D call: TRBD1 (5 bases). The CDR3 has 14 amino acids. Germline V CDR1 and CDR2: MDHEN, SYDVKM. V lost 6 bases and J lost 6, with 17 bases in between. Here the CDR3 reads CASSGGRESAEAFF. CDR3 sequence (DNA): TGTGCCAGCAGCGGCGGCAGGGAGTCCGCTGAAGCTTTCTTT.

By sample share, this clone is large. The CDR3 nucleotides read TGTGCCAGCAGTCCAACCGGGGCGGGAGGCCACGAGCAGTACTTC. Translating gives CASSPTGAGGHEQYF. V gene TRBV12-3 or TRBV12-4 combines with J gene TRBJ2-7; TRBD2 agrees at 8 bases. V trimming: 5 bases; J trimming: 5 bases; junction bases outside the gene matches: 11. The CDR3 extends over 15 amino acids.

At least ten counts were recorded for this clone. A read error is likely, as this CDR3 ends without the conserved phenylalanine or tryptophan. The V gene is TRBV28, the J gene TRBJ1-2; D unclear. The germline CDR1 and CDR2 sequences are MDHEN and SYDVKM. The CDR3 is 13 residues long. The CDR3 DNA is TGTGCCAGCGGTTTAGGCAGGACGGGTGGCTACACCCTC. This translates into CASGLGRTGGYTL.

This sequence joins TRBV10-2 and TRBJ2-7; TRBD1 agrees at 10 bases. The J segment lost 13 bases and the V segment lost 3 bases, leaving 9 bases of the junction unmatched. Germline V lookup: CDR1 WSHSY, CDR2 SAAADI. The CDR3 has 13 residues. The CDR3 DNA reads as TGCGCCAGCAGTGACCCCGACAGGGGGCAGAGTTACTTC. Amino acids: CASSDPDRGQSYF.